This is a list of T cell receptor beta chains from one sample in a study of persistence of HIV-infected CD4 T cells. These receptors have no identified antigens. Sequenced by immunoSEQ multiplex PCR; TCRdb stores in-frame clones only, minus some. The table includes tens of thousands of clones, about 87% detected once. The material sequenced was CD4+ T cells sorted from PBMCs after roughly 17-hour stimulation, taken from a patient who received antiretroviral therapy. Receptor source: an adult woman with HIV who was CMV-seropositive. The CDR3 runs from the conserved cysteine through the conserved F or W. Fields, in order: clone size, J gene, V gene, D gene, CDR3 protein, CDR3 DNA. A D gene is named only where the DNA matches it firmly. Not every row has a clone size; where given, it reads once, few, many or a size class.

abundance: .; j_gene: TRBJ1-1; v_gene: TRBV7-2; d_gene: .; CDR3aa: CASSFIAGEAFF; CDR3nt: TGTGCCAGCAGCTTTATCGCGGGTGAAGCTTTCTTT
abundance: .; j_gene: TRBJ2-1; v_gene: TRBV5-4; d_gene: .; CDR3aa: CASSSIPSSYNEQFF; CDR3nt: TGTGCCAGCAGCTCCATCCCTAGCTCCTACAATGAGCAGTTCTTC
abundance: .; j_gene: TRBJ2-2; v_gene: TRBV7-3; d_gene: .; CDR3aa: CASSLNGFLQSGELFF; CDR3nt: TGTGCCAGCAGCTTAAATGGGTTTTTACAGTCCGGGGAGCTGTTTTTT
abundance: .; j_gene: TRBJ1-1; v_gene: TRBV6-5; d_gene: .; CDR3aa: CASSRMNTEAFF; CDR3nt: TGTGCCAGCAGCCGCATGAACACTGAAGCTTTCTTT
abundance: .; j_gene: TRBJ1-5; v_gene: TRBV7-2; d_gene: TRBD1; CDR3aa: CASGLGGAWNQPQHF; CDR3nt: TGTGCCAGCGGTCTAGGGGGCGCTTGGAATCAGCCCCAGCATTTT
abundance: few; j_gene: TRBJ1-2; v_gene: TRBV27; d_gene: TRBD1; CDR3aa: CASSLKWDRGGGNYGYTF; CDR3nt: TGTGCCAGCAGTTTAAAGTGGGACAGGGGAGGAGGGAACTATGGCTACACCTTC
abundance: .; j_gene: TRBJ1-3; v_gene: TRBV9; d_gene: TRBD1; CDR3aa: CASSALDRGNGNTIYF; CDR3nt: TGTGCCAGCAGCGCACTGGACAGGGGAAACGGAAACACCATATATTTT
abundance: .; j_gene: TRBJ2-1; v_gene: TRBV5-1; d_gene: TRBD1; CDR3aa: CASTLQAGGYNEQFF; CDR3nt: TGCGCCAGCACCCTCCAGGCAGGGGGTTACAATGAGCAGTTCTTC
abundance: .; j_gene: TRBJ2-1; v_gene: TRBV18; d_gene: .; CDR3aa: CASSLNPGNEQFF; CDR3nt: TGTGCCAGCTCCTTAAATCCGGGGAATGAGCAGTTCTTC
abundance: .; j_gene: TRBJ1-1; v_gene: TRBV29-1; d_gene: .; CDR3aa: CSVGQGNTEAFF; CDR3nt: TGCAGCGTTGGGCAGGGGAACACTGAAGCTTTCTTT
abundance: few; j_gene: TRBJ2-3; v_gene: TRBV9; d_gene: TRBD2; CDR3aa: CASSVAAAGSTDTQYF; CDR3nt: TGTGCCAGCAGCGTAGCTGCAGCGGGGAGCACAGATACGCAGTATTTT
abundance: .; j_gene: TRBJ2-4; v_gene: TRBV29-1; d_gene: TRBD2; CDR3aa: CSAKASGGLGIQYF; CDR3nt: TGCAGCGCCAAAGCCAGCGGGGGGCTAGGCATTCAGTACTTC
abundance: .; j_gene: TRBJ1-1; v_gene: TRBV6-5; d_gene: .; CDR3aa: CASRGWGGTEAFF; CDR3nt: TGTGCCTCCCGAGGGTGGGGAGGCACTGAAGCTTTCTTT
abundance: .; j_gene: TRBJ2-3; v_gene: TRBV9; d_gene: TRBD2; CDR3aa: CASSVGAGESTDTQYF; CDR3nt: TGTGCCAGCAGCGTAGGAGCGGGGGAGTCCACAGATACGCAGTATTTT
abundance: .; j_gene: TRBJ1-1; v_gene: TRBV19; d_gene: .; CDR3aa: CASSIGRAGTEAFF; CDR3nt: TGTGCCAGTAGTATCGGCAGGGCGGGCACTGAAGCTTTCTTT
abundance: .; j_gene: TRBJ2-3; v_gene: TRBV6-5; d_gene: TRBD1; CDR3aa: CASSYRRGQGDTQYF; CDR3nt: TGTGCCAGCAGTTACCGCAGGGGGCAAGGAGATACGCAGTATTTT
abundance: .; j_gene: TRBJ1-2; v_gene: TRBV10-3; d_gene: .; CDR3aa: CAISDPKSSGYTF; CDR3nt: TGTGCCATCAGTGACCCGAAGAGCAGCGGCTACACCTTC
abundance: .; j_gene: TRBJ2-3; v_gene: TRBV14; d_gene: TRBD2; CDR3aa: CASSPRAAGFGTDTQYF; CDR3nt: TGTGCCAGCAGCCCCCGTGCAGCGGGGTTCGGCACAGATACGCAGTATTTT
abundance: .; j_gene: TRBJ1-2; v_gene: TRBV5-1; d_gene: .; CDR3aa: CASSLEGPGVSWGYGYTF; CDR3nt: TGCGCCAGCAGCTTGGAGGGGCCAGGGGTCTCGTGGGGCTATGGCTACACCTTC
abundance: .; j_gene: TRBJ2-7; v_gene: TRBV6-5; d_gene: .; CDR3aa: CASSSFYEQYF; CDR3nt: TGTGCCAGCAGTTCCTTCTACGAGCAGTACTTC
abundance: .; j_gene: TRBJ2-3; v_gene: TRBV6-7; d_gene: .; CDR3aa: CASSTSGVVDDTQYF; CDR3nt: TGTGCCAGCAGCACTTCCGGGGTGGTAGACGATACGCAGTATTTT
abundance: .; j_gene: TRBJ2-3; v_gene: TRBV30; d_gene: .; CDR3aa: CAWQGGLSTDTQYF; CDR3nt: TGTGCCTGGCAGGGGGGCTTAAGCACAGATACGCAGTATTTT
abundance: .; j_gene: TRBJ2-1; v_gene: TRBV9; d_gene: TRBD2; CDR3aa: CASSVGLAGGGEQFF; CDR3nt: TGTGCCAGCAGCGTAGGGCTAGCGGGTGGAGGGGAGCAGTTCTTC
abundance: .; j_gene: TRBJ2-3; v_gene: TRBV29-1; d_gene: .; CDR3aa: CSVSGRGGFRTDTQYF; CDR3nt: TGCAGCGTCAGTGGGCGTGGGGGGTTTAGAACAGATACGCAGTATTTT
abundance: .; j_gene: TRBJ1-1; v_gene: TRBV5-1; d_gene: .; CDR3aa: CASSLGSGNTEAFF; CDR3nt: TGCGCCAGCAGCTTGGGGTCGGGGAACACTGAAGCTTTCTTT
abundance: .; j_gene: TRBJ2-7; v_gene: TRBV21-1; d_gene: .; CDR3aa: CASRPWTGLTYEQYF; CDR3nt: TGTGCCAGCAGGCCATGGACAGGGTTGACCTACGAGCAGTACTTC
abundance: .; j_gene: TRBJ2-7; v_gene: TRBV18; d_gene: .; CDR3aa: CASSPNTYEQYF; CDR3nt: TGTGCCAGCTCACCAAATACGTACGAGCAGTACTTC
abundance: .; j_gene: TRBJ2-1; v_gene: TRBV9; d_gene: .; CDR3aa: CASSKGQGNSNEQFF; CDR3nt: TGTGCCAGCTCTAAGGGGCAGGGAAACTCTAATGAGCAGTTCTTC